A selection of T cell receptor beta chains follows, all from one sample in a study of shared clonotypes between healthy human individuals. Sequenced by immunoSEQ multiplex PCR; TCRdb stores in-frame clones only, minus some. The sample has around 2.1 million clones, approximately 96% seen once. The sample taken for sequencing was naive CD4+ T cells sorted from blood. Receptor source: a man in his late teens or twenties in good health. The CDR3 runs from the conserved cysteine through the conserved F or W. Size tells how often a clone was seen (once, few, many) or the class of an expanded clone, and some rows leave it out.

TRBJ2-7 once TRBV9 CASSAHDRDRSSYEQYF
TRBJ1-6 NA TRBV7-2 CASSLERGGGKTPLHF
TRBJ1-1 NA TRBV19 CASSIYGNPEAFF
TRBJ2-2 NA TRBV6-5 CASSPPTGKPGELFF
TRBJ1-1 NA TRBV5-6 CASSLQMNTEAFF
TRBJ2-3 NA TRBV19 CASSIARADTQYF
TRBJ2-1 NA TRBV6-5 CASRRGNNEQFF
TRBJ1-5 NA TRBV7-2 CASSSSSGQPQHF
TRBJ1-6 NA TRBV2 CASSDGVRGYNSPLHF
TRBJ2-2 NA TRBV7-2 CASSTAGPTGELFF
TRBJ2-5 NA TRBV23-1 CASACTGRGKEETQYF
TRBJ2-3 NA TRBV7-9 CASSSSGGDDTQYF
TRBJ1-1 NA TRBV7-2 CASSLYSANTEAFF
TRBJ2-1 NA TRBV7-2 CASSLAWNGGRGYNEQFF
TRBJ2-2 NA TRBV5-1 CASSLDGTGELFF
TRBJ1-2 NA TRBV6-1 CASSEIGTRTGNYGYTF